The next 21 T cell receptor beta chains were all read from a single sample in a study of T cell repertoires in cytomegalovirus infection. TCRdb fed the reads into MiXCR, producing one record per CDR3 protein. The sample carries over 250,000 distinct CDR3 sequences, approximately 22% recorded once. Their specific antigens are unknown. The sample consisted of cultured PBMCs, taken from culture after CMV antigen stimulation. The receptors here all came from a human donor in good health (CMV status not recorded). Some clones in this sample may be carry-over from other donors' samples.

In this sample, this clonotype turned up many times. V gene TRBV7-9 combines with J gene TRBJ2-4; weak D call: TRBD2 (7 bases). Trimming stripped 0 bases from V and 9 bases from J, with 9 bases between. CDR3 length: 13 residues. Germline V lookup: CDR1 SEHNR, CDR2 FQNEAQ (reference sequence). The CDR3 loop is CASSLAGGGIQYF. The CDR3 coding sequence is TGTGCCAGCAGCTTAGCAGGGGGGGGCATTCAGTACTTC.

By share, this clonotype ranks as medium-sized (0.01 to 0.1%). The V and J genes are TRBV7-9 and TRBJ1-4, with a possible D match to TRBD1 (5 bases). This CDR3 spans 14 amino acids. The V end lost 5 bases, the J end lost 4 bases, and 11 bases lay between the germline ends. Germline CDR1 SEHNR, CDR2 FQNEAQ (reference sequence). The CDR3 bases are TGTGCCAGCAGCATGGGACGGATTAATGAAAAACTGTTTTTT. Protein: CASSMGRINEKLFF.

This clonotype was recorded many times. The chain links TRBV19 to TRBJ2-1; 7 positions match TRBD2. V shed 6 bases and J 8 bases; nucleotides not matched to a gene: 13. Germline CDR1 LNHDA, CDR2 SQIVND (reference sequence). This CDR3 comprises 15 residues. CDR3 loop: CASSLGASGTHEQFF. As DNA, the CDR3 is TGTGCCAGTAGCCTAGGGGCTAGCGGTACCCATGAGCAGTTCTTC.

The gene calls are TRBV12-3 or TRBV12-4 and TRBJ2-3, with TRBD2 as a possible D gene (6 bases). CDR3 length: 14 residues. Trimming took 5 bases from V and 5 from J, leaving 14 bases between them. This chain's CDR3 is CASSPAGRGDTQYF. CDR3 DNA sequence: TGTGCCAGCAGTCCGGCGGGACGAGGAGATACGCAGTATTTT.

This clonotype has ten or more counts. The chain joins TRBV7-6 to TRBJ2-3; no reliable D call. The length of the CDR3 is 12 residues. The germline V gene encodes CDR1 SGHVS and CDR2 FNYEAQ. V was cut by 4 bases and J by 7 bases, with 9 bases left in between. CDR3 amino acids: CASSSPLNTQYF. CDR3 nucleotide sequence: TGTGCCAGCAGCTCGCCACTCAATACGCAGTATTTT.

This clonotype has only one observation. This chain joins TRBV28 and TRBJ2-1; 9 bases align to TRBD2. This CDR3 spans 15 amino acids. J gave up 5 bases and V 6 bases, and 8 bases lay outside the gene matches. The germline CDR1 and CDR2 sequences are MDHEN and SYDVKM. CDR3 coding DNA: TGTGCCAGCAGGCCCAGCGGGAGGAGAAACAATGAGCAGTTCTTC. Translating gives CASRPSGRRNNEQFF. Looking up the rest from reference TRBV28 and TRBJ2-1 gives the full variable domain: DVKVTQSSRYLVKRTGEKVFLECVQDMDHENMFWYRQDPGLGLRLIYFSYDVKMKEKGDIPEGYSVSREKKERFSLILESASTNQTSMYLCASRPSGRRNNEQFFGPGTRLTVL.

The rearrangement uses TRBV12-3 or TRBV12-4 and TRBJ2-1, with 9 bases fitting TRBD2. J gave up 6 bases and V 7 bases, and 10 bases lay outside the gene matches. The CDR3 totals 15 residues. The CDR3 protein is CASTFSGGRANEQFF. In DNA, the CDR3 is TGTGCCAGCACCTTTTCGGGCGGGAGGGCCAATGAGCAGTTCTTC.

This clonotype has just one count. The V gene is TRBV27, the J gene TRBJ2-1; TRBD1 aligns across 10 bases. The ends lost 6 bases at V and 4 bases at J; junction bases unmatched: 6. The germline CDR1 and CDR2 sequences are MNHEY and SMNVEV (reference sequence). CDR3 length: 15 residues. CDR3 bases: TGTGCCAGCAGCATCGGGACAGGGGTGTACAATGAGCAGTTCTTC. This gives the protein CASSIGTGVYNEQFF.

This clonotype has ten or more counts. The chain is built from TRBV7-2 and TRBJ1-1; no clear D. The germline V gene encodes CDR1 SGHTA and CDR2 FQGNSA. The CDR3 sequence is 12 residues long. Trimming stripped 1 base from V and 6 bases from J, with 6 bases between. The CDR3 DNA sequence: TGTGCCAGCAGCTTAGGGGTACCTGAAGCTTTCTTT. It yields the protein CASSLGVPEAFF.

This clonotype turned up a few times. V and J are TRBV29-1 and TRBJ1-2, with a weak D call TRBD1 (5 bases). The V end lost 3 bases, the J end lost 2 bases, and 7 bases lay between the germline ends. CDR3 size: 12 residues. CDR1 is SQVTM, CDR2 ANQGSEA, per germline. DNA for the CDR3: TGCAGCGTTGACCGGGACAACTATGGCTACACCTTC. Its translation: CSVDRDNYGYTF.

This clonotype was seen many times. The V gene is TRBV7-2, the J gene TRBJ2-3; 8 bases are a match to TRBD1. The J segment lost 4 bases and the V segment lost 1 base, leaving 13 bases of the junction unmatched. In germline, CDR1 is SGHTA, CDR2 FQGNSA. This CDR3 has 18 amino acids. CDR3 protein: CASSLVPAPRGPSDTQYF. The CDR3 region has the DNA TGTGCCAGCAGCTTAGTCCCGGCTCCCAGGGGGCCTTCAGATACGCAGTATTTT.

The chain uses TRBV12-3 or TRBV12-4 and TRBJ2-1, with 7 bases fitting TRBD2. Germline trimming cut 4 bases from V and 2 bases from J; bases unmatched to any gene: 2. This CDR3 is built from 14 residues. CDR3 amino acids: CASSWGTTYNEQFF. CDR3 sequence (DNA): TGTGCCAGCAGTTGGGGGACTACCTACAATGAGCAGTTCTTC.

The J gene is TRBJ2-1, the V gene TRBV18; 10 nucleotides agree with TRBD2. From germline, CDR1 is KGHSH and CDR2 LQKENI. This CDR3 has 15 residues. The V segment lost 4 bases and the J segment 3 bases; nucleotides outside the gene matches: 3. Here the CDR3 reads CASSQGTSVYNEQFF. The DNA of the CDR3 is TGTGCCAGCTCACAAGGGACTAGCGTCTACAATGAGCAGTTCTTC.

This clonotype was seen more than once but under ten times. The gene calls are TRBV7-2 and TRBJ2-5, with 7 bases fitting TRBD2. The germline V gene encodes CDR1 SGHTA and CDR2 FQGNSA. After removal of 5 bases from V and 7 bases from J, the junction contained 7 bases not matched to a gene. The length of the CDR3 is 13 residues. The CDR3 DNA reads TGTGCCAGCAGCCCCAGTGGGGGGGGGACCCAGTACTTC. Its translation: CASSPSGGGTQYF.

This clonotype appeared a few times. V and J are TRBV28 and TRBJ2-3; D perhaps matches TRBD2 (5 bases). The CDR3 loop spans 15 amino acids. The germline V gene has CDR1 MDHEN and CDR2 SYDVKM. Trimming left V 2 bases short and J 4 bases short, with 13 bases between. The CDR3 loop is CASSLVGLGADTQYF. The CDR3 DNA is TGTGCCAGCAGTTTAGTCGGACTGGGCGCAGATACGCAGTATTTT.

The V call is TRBV7-9, the J call TRBJ2-2, with 9 positions matching TRBD1. The CDR3 spans 17 residues. Germline loops: CDR1 SEHNR, CDR2 FQNEAQ (reference sequence). V shed 9 bases and J 3 bases; nucleotides not matched to a gene: 14. The CDR3 spells CASMTGTGSLYTGELFF. The CDR3 nucleotides read TGTGCCAGTATGACCGGGACAGGGAGTCTTTACACCGGGGAGCTGTTTTTT. Full variable domain (missing parts from reference TRBV7-9 and TRBJ2-2): DTGVSQNPRHKITKRGQNVTFRCDPISEHNRLYWYRQTLGQGPEFLTYFQNEAQLEKSRLLSDRFSAERPKGSFSTLEIQRTEQGDSAMYLCASMTGTGSLYTGELFFGEGSRLTVL.

This clonotype was recorded a few times. V is TRBV9 and J is TRBJ2-2, with 9 bases identical to TRBD1. Losses at the gene ends were 0 bases for V and 7 bases for J; bases not matched to a gene: 4. Germline V CDR1 and CDR2: SGDLS, YYNGEE. The CDR3 runs to 15 residues. The CDR3 loop reads CASSVAGTGIGELFF. CDR3 sequence (DNA): TGTGCCAGCAGCGTAGCCGGGACAGGGATCGGGGAGCTGTTTTTT. Based on the CDR3 plus reference TRBV9 and TRBJ2-2, the full variable domain is DSGVTQTPKHLITATGQRVTLRCSPRSGDLSVYWYQQSLDQGLQFLIQYYNGEERAKGNILERFSAQQFPDLHSELNLSSLELGDSALYFCASSVAGTGIGELFFGEGSRLTVL.

This clonotype was observed at least ten times. The chain links TRBV7-2 to TRBJ2-5; D might be TRBD1 (6 bases). Germline V CDR1 and CDR2: SGHTA, FQGNSA. With 5 bases removed from V and 2 bases from J, the gap between germline ends came to 9 bases. The CDR3 has 13 amino acids. The CDR3 spells CASSPGQQETQYF. In DNA form, the CDR3 reads TGTGCCAGCAGCCCCGGACAGCAAGAGACCCAGTACTTC.

In this sample, this clonotype turned up many times. This chain connects TRBV7-8 to TRBJ2-7; D gene unclear. Germline-derived CDR1 and CDR2 are SGHVS and FQNEAQ. The CDR3 totals 16 residues. V was pared by 5 bases and J by 4 bases, with 21 bases between. The CDR3 loop is CASSPADRVSMYEQYF. CDR3 nucleotide sequence: TGTGCCAGCAGCCCCGCGGATCGGGTCTCGATGTACGAGCAGTACTTC.

This clonotype was counted at least ten times. The rearrangement joins TRBV7-2 to TRBJ2-5; maybe TRBD1 (5 bases). V was cut by 1 base and J by 3 bases, with 12 bases left in between. This CDR3 comprises 15 residues. The germline V gene encodes CDR1 SGHTA and CDR2 FQGNSA. This CDR3 is CASSLDRNRKETQYF. The CDR3 DNA reads as TGTGCCAGCAGCTTAGACAGGAATAGAAAAGAGACCCAGTACTTC.

In this sample, this clonotype turned up many times. This chain uses TRBV12-3 or TRBV12-4 with TRBJ2-7, with a possible D match to TRBD1 (6 bases). The V gene lost 6 bases and the J gene lost 0 bases, with 12 bases spanning the gap. The CDR3 runs 14 residues. The DNA for the CDR3 is TGTGCCAGCAGCGACAGGACCTACTCCTACGAGCAGTACTTC. Translation gives CASSDRTYSYEQYF.